This T cell receptor beta chain is drawn from a study of blood T cells in healthy people across ages. Study-wide context: When template switching was applied, about one barcoded beta molecule was captured per two T cells.

Using a J-beta primer mix together with a sample-barcoded 5' primer, a second PCR was run for about 6 to 11 cycles. TCRdb re-called the 5' RACE reads through MiXCR, storing one row per CDR3 protein. The sample shows some 1,500,000 distinct CDR3 sequences, roughly two fifths of them seen only once. The CDR3 is made up of 16 amino acids. J lost 0 bases, V lost 6 bases, and 7 bases had no gene match. Germline V lookup: CDR1 SQVTM, CDR2 ANQGSEA. The sequence derives from a woman younger than 30 in good health. The chain employs TRBV29-1 and TRBJ2-6, with 8 bases lining up with TRBD1. The sample was blood. The CDR3 reads CSVRDRTVSGANVLTF. The CDR3, as DNA: TGCAGCGTCCGGGACAGGACTGTCTCTGGGGCCAACGTCCTGACTTTC.